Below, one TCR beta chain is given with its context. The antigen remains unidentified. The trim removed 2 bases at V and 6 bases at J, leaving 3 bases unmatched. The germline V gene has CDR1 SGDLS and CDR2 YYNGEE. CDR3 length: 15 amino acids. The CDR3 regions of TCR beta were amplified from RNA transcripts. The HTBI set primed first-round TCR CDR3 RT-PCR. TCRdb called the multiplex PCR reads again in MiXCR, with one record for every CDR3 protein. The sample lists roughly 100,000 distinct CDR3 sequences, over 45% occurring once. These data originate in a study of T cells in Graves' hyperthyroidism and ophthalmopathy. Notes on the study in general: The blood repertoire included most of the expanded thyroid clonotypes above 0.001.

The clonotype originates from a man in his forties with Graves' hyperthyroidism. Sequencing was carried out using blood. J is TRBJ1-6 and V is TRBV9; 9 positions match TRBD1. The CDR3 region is CASSVGQGGNSPLHF. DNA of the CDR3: TGTGCCAGCAGCGTGGGACAGGGAGGTAATTCACCCCTCCACTTT.